This TCR beta chain originates from a study of T cell changes during pregnancy in multiple sclerosis. Profiled with immunoSEQ multiplex PCR; TCRdb holds only in-frame clones, not every one. The sample shows about 43,000 clones, approximately 91% of them seen only once. Germline values: CDR1 GTSNPN, CDR2 SVGIG (reference sequence). V was cut by 3 bases and J by 3 bases, with 8 bases left in between. CDR3 length equals 12 residues. V gene TRBV30 combines with J gene TRBJ1-2; D might be TRBD1 (5 bases). What was sequenced was PBMCs (not recorded whether the cells were cultured). This clonotype was sampled from a female donor with multiple sclerosis, enrolled in a pregnancy study. CDR3 bases: TGTGCCTGGAGCCTAGGGGACTATGGCTACACCTTC. Translation gives CAWSLGDYGYTF.